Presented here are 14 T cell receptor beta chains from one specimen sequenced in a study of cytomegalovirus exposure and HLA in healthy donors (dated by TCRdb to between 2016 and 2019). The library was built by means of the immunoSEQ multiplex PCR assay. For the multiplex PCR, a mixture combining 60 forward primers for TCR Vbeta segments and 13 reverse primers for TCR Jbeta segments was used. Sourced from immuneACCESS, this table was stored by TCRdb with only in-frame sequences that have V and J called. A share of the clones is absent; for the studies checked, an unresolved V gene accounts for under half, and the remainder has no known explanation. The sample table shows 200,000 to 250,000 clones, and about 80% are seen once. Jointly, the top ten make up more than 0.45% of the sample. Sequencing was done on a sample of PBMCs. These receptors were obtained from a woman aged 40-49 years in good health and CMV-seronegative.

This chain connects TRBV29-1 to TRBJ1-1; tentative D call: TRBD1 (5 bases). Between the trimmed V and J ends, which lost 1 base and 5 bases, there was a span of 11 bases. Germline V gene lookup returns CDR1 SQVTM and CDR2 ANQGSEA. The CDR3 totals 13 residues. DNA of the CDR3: TGCAGCGTTGAAGGCAGGGTTTGGACTGAAGCTTTCTTT. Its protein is CSVEGRVWTEAFF.

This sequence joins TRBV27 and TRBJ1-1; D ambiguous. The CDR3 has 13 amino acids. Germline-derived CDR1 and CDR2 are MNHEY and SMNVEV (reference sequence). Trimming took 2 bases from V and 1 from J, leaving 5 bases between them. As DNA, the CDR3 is TGTGCCAGCAGTTTAGGGCGGAACACTGAAGCTTTCTTT. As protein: CASSLGRNTEAFF.

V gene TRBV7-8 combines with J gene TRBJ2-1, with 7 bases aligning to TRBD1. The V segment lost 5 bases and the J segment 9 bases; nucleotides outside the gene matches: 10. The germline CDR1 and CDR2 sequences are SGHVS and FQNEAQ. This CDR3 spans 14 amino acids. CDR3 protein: CASSTSRGLSEQFF. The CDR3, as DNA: TGTGCCAGCAGCACATCCAGGGGGTTGAGTGAGCAGTTCTTC.

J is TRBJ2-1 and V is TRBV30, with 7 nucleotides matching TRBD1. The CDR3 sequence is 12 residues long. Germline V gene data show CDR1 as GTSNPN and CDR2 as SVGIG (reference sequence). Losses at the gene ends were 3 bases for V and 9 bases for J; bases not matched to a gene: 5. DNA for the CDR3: TGTGCCTGGAGAACAGGGGTGGGTGAGCAGTTCTTC. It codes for CAWRTGVGEQFF.

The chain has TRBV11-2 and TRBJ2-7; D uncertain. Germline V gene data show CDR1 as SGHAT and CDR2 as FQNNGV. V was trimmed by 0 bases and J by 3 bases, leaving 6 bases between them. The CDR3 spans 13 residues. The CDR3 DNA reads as TGTGCCAGCAGCTTAGATCGTCGCTACGAGCAGTACTTC. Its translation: CASSLDRRYEQYF. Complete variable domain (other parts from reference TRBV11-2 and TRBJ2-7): EAGVAQSPRYKIIEKRQSVAFWCNPISGHATLYWYQQILGQGPKLLIQFQNNGVVDDSQLPKDRFSAERLKGVDSTLKIQPAKLEDSAVYLCASSLDRRYEQYFGPGTRLTVT.

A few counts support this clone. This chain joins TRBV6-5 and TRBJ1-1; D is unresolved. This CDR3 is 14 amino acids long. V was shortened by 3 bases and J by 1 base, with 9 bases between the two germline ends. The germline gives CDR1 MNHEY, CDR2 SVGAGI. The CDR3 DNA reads TGTGCCAGCAGTTATTCGGCGGCGAACACTGAAGCTTTCTTT. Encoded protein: CASSYSAANTEAFF.

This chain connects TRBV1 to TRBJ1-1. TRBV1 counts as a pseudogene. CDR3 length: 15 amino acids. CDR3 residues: CTSSQDHPLLAEAFF. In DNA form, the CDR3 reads TGCACCAGCAGCCAAGATCATCCCCTACTGGCTGAAGCTTTCTTT.

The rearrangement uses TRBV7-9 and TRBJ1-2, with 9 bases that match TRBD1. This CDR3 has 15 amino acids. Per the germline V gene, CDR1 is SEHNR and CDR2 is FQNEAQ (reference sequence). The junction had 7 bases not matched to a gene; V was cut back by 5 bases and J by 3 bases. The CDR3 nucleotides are TGTGCCAGCAGCCCGCAGGACAGGGGCTACTATGGCTACACCTTC. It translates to CASSPQDRGYYGYTF.

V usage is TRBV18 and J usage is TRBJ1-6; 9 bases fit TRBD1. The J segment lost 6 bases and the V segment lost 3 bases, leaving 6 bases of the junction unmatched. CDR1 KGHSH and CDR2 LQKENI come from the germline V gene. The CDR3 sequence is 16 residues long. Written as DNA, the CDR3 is TGTGCCAGCTCACCTAACCCGGGACAGGGTAATTCACCCCTCCACTTT. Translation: CASSPNPGQGNSPLHF. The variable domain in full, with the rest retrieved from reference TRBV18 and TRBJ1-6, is NAGVMQNPRHLVRRRGQEARLRCSPMKGHSHVYWYRQLPEEGLKFMVYLQKENIIDESGMPKERFSAEFPKEGPSILRIQQVVRGDSAAYFCASSPNPGQGNSPLHFGNGTRLTVT.

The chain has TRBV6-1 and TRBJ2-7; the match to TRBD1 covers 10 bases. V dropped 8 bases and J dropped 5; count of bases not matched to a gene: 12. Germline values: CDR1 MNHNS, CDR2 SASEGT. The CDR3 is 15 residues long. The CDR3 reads CASRFTGTGVHEQYF. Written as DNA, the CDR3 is TGTGCCAGCCGCTTTACCGGGACAGGGGTCCACGAGCAGTACTTC.

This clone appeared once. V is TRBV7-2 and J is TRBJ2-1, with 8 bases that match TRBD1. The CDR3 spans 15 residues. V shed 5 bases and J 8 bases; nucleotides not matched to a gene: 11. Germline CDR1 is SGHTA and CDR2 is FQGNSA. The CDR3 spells CASSRDRGGRDEQFF. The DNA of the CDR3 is TGTGCCAGCAGCCGCGACAGGGGAGGAAGGGATGAGCAGTTCTTC.

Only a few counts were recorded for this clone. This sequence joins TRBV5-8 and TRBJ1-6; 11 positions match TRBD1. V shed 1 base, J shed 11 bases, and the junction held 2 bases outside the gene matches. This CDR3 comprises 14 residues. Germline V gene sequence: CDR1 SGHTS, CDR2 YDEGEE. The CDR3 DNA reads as TGTGCCAGCAGCTTGAAGGGACAGGGGGCACCCCTCCACTTT. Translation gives CASSLKGQGAPLHF.

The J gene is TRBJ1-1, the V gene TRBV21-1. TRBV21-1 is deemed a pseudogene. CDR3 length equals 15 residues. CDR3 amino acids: CASSKRGGANTEAFF. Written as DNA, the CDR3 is TGTGCCAGCAGCAAACGGGGGGGGGCGAACACTGAAGCTTTCTTT.

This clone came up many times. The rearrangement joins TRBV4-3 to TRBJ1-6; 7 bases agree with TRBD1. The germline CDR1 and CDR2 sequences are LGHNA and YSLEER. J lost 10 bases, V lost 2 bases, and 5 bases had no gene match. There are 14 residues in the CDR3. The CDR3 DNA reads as TGCGCCAGCAGCCAAAGTGACAGGGCCTCACCCCTCCACTTT. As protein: CASSQSDRASPLHF.